Shown below are 18 T cell receptor beta chains from a single sample sequenced in a study of technical replicates of blood from a handful of donors. TCRdb's table, derived via immunoSEQ multiplex PCR, lists solely in-frame clones and lacks some. The table has about 89,000 clones, just under 95% seen once. Sequencing was done on a sample of T cells isolated from PBMCs. The source is a human donor in good health.

This chain links TRBV12-5 with TRBJ2-3; 7 bases are a match to TRBD2. Trimming took 6 bases from V and 1 from J; bases not matched to a gene: 7. The CDR3 covers 15 residues. Germline V gene lookup returns CDR1 LGHNT and CDR2 FRNRAP. The CDR3 DNA sequence: TGTGCTAGTGGCCTGGGACTATCCCGCACAGATACGCAGTATTTT. Its protein product is CASGLGLSRTDTQYF. The full variable domain, its missing parts supplied by reference TRBV12-5 and TRBJ2-3, is DARVTQTPRHKVTEMGQEVTMRCQPILGHNTVFWYRQTMMQGLELLAYFRNRAPLDDSGMPKDRFSAEMPDATLATLKIQPSEPRDSAVYFCASGLGLSRTDTQYFGPGTRLTVL.

V usage is TRBV5-1 and J usage is TRBJ2-3; 7 nucleotides align to TRBD1. This CDR3 comprises 14 residues. The V and J ends lost 9 bases and 4 bases, in that order; junction bases with no gene match: 11. From germline, CDR1 is SGHRS and CDR2 YFSETQ. CDR3: CATTKGQGADTQYF. The CDR3 DNA reads TGCGCCACCACTAAGGGGCAGGGGGCAGATACGCAGTATTTT.

The V call is TRBV9, the J call TRBJ2-5; the D gene is possibly TRBD1 (5 bases). With 0 bases removed from V and 2 bases from J, the gap between germline ends came to 11 bases. Germline CDR1 and CDR2: SGDLS and YYNGEE. This CDR3 has 15 residues. CDR3 sequence (DNA): TGTGCCAGCAGCGTAGGGTCTAAGGGGCAAGAGACCCAGTACTTC. It yields the protein CASSVGSKGQETQYF.

The V gene is TRBV7-2, the J gene TRBJ1-4; D is ambiguous. V lost 1 base and J 7 bases, leaving 7 bases between the germline ends. Germline V gene data show CDR1 as SGHTA and CDR2 as FQGNSA. This CDR3 is 13 amino acids long. Here the CDR3 DNA reads TGTGCCAGCAGCTTAGTTTCGGGTGAAAAACTGTTTTTT. It encodes CASSLVSGEKLFF.

The chain couples TRBV5-6 to TRBJ2-1, with D maybe TRBD2 (6 bases). The length of the CDR3 is 13 residues. The V gene's germline CDR1 is SGHDT and CDR2 YYEEEE. V was clipped by 4 bases and J by 9 bases, with 14 bases between them. DNA of the CDR3: TGTGCCAGCAGCCCGAAGACTAGTCCTGAGCAGTTCTTC. The encoded protein is CASSPKTSPEQFF.

The chain combines TRBV25-1 with TRBJ1-1, with D possibly TRBD1 on 5 matching bases. Germline V gives CDR1 MGHDK, CDR2 SYGVNS. The V end was cut by 2 bases, the J end by 8 bases, with 9 bases between. This CDR3 is built from 12 residues. The CDR3 region is CASSEIKGEAFF. Written as DNA, the CDR3 is TGTGCCAGCAGTGAAATCAAGGGGGAAGCTTTCTTT. Complete variable domain (other parts from reference TRBV25-1 and TRBJ1-1): EADIYQTPRYLVIGTGKKITLECSQTMGHDKMYWYQQDPGMELHLIHYSYGVNSTEKGDLSSESTVSRIRTEHFPLTLESARPSHTSQYLCASSEIKGEAFFGQGTRLTVV.

The CDR3 loop is CASSLVAGISYEQYF. Here the CDR3 DNA reads TGTGCCAGCAGTTTGGTGGCAGGGATATCCTACGAGCAGTACTTC. This chain joins TRBV27 and TRBJ2-7; a possible D gene is TRBD1 (5 bases). CDR3 length: 15 amino acids. The V gene lost 3 bases and the J gene lost 1 base, with 13 bases spanning the gap. Looked up from germline, CDR1 is MNHEY and CDR2 is SMNVEV (reference sequence).

The J gene is TRBJ1-1, the V gene TRBV7-2; D remains ambiguous. V lost 1 base and J 5 bases, leaving 8 bases between the germline ends. This CDR3 comprises 13 residues. Looked up from germline, CDR1 is SGHTA and CDR2 is FQGNSA. CDR3 sequence (DNA): TGTGCCAGCAGCTTAGAATTACGGACTGAAGCTTTCTTT. Protein sequence: CASSLELRTEAFF. Combining the CDR3 with reference TRBV7-2 and TRBJ1-1 gives the whole variable domain GAGVSQSPSNKVTEKGKDVELRCDPISGHTALYWYRQSLGQGLEFLIYFQGNSAPDKSGLPSDRFSAERTGGSVSTLTIQRTQQEDSAVYLCASSLELRTEAFFGQGTRLTVV.

The chain links TRBV11-2 to TRBJ2-1; D may be TRBD1 (6 bases). Trimming stripped 0 bases from V and 7 bases from J, with 19 bases between. CDR1 and CDR2 (germline): SGHAT, FQNNGV. The CDR3 has 17 amino acids. CDR3 loop: CASSLEWLGNRVNEQFF. CDR3 bases: TGTGCCAGCAGCTTAGAATGGTTGGGGAACAGGGTGAATGAGCAGTTCTTC. The whole variable domain, filled in from reference TRBV11-2 and TRBJ2-1, reads EAGVAQSPRYKIIEKRQSVAFWCNPISGHATLYWYQQILGQGPKLLIQFQNNGVVDDSQLPKDRFSAERLKGVDSTLKIQPAKLEDSAVYLCASSLEWLGNRVNEQFFGPGTRLTVL.

This clone occurred once. The CDR3 region is CASSLPFNEQFF. DNA for the CDR3: TGTGCCAGCAGCCTCCCGTTCAATGAGCAGTTCTTC. The V call is TRBV28, the J call TRBJ2-1, with no clear D. Germline values: CDR1 MDHEN, CDR2 SYDVKM. The ends were cut back, 6 bases at V and 6 bases at J, with 9 bases in the middle. CDR3 length: 12 amino acids. The complete variable domain, with remaining parts taken from reference TRBV28 and TRBJ2-1, reads DVKVTQSSRYLVKRTGEKVFLECVQDMDHENMFWYRQDPGLGLRLIYFSYDVKMKEKGDIPEGYSVSREKKERFSLILESASTNQTSMYLCASSLPFNEQFFGPGTRLTVL.

This chain links TRBV5-1 with TRBJ1-3; tentatively, D is TRBD1 (6 bases). This CDR3 region has 16 residues. With 2 bases removed from V and 0 bases from J, the gap between germline ends came to 12 bases. Germline CDR1 reads SGHRS; CDR2 reads YFSETQ. DNA of the CDR3: TGCGCCAGCAGCTTTTCAGGGGCTCTCTCTGGAAACACCATATATTTT. It specifies CASSFSGALSGNTIYF.

CDR3 sequence: CASSLSPLDKLYQPQHF. In nucleotides, the CDR3 is TGTGCCAGCAGCTTAAGCCCCCTCGACAAATTATATCAGCCCCAGCATTTT. This rearrangement joins TRBV11-2 to TRBJ1-5; D unresolved. Per germline, CDR1 SGHAT and CDR2 FQNNGV. The CDR3 has 17 amino acids. Trimming stripped 2 bases from V and 5 bases from J, with 19 bases between.

The V gene is TRBV9, the J gene TRBJ2-1; TRBD2 aligns across 9 bases. The CDR3 loop spans 15 amino acids. The trim removed 1 base at V and 7 bases at J, leaving 6 bases unmatched. CDR1 SGDLS and CDR2 YYNGEE come from the germline V gene. The CDR3 nucleotides are TGTGCCAGCAGCGTAATGGCGGGGGGGCTGAATGAGCAGTTCTTC. Residues: CASSVMAGGLNEQFF.

The rearrangement uses TRBV2 and TRBJ2-7; D gene unclear. This CDR3 comprises 14 residues. Trimming took off 6 bases at V and 5 bases at J, with 17 bases between the two ends. Germline-derived CDR1 and CDR2 are SNHLY and FYNNEI. This CDR3 is CASRLVAGRHEQYF. The CDR3 coding sequence is TGTGCCAGCAGGCTGGTGGCAGGTCGCCACGAGCAGTACTTC.

This rearrangement joins TRBV30 to TRBJ2-1; 7 bases map to TRBD2. The germline CDR1 and CDR2 sequences are GTSNPN and SVGIG (reference sequence). The junction had 11 bases not matched to a gene; V was cut back by 0 bases and J by 15 bases. This CDR3 has 13 amino acids. CDR3 amino acids: CAWSVLGGTAPFF. Written as DNA, the CDR3 is TGTGCCTGGAGTGTGCTGGGGGGGACGGCACCGTTCTTC.

The chain joins TRBV6-1 to TRBJ1-5; TRBD1 might be the D (6 bases). Germline CDR1 is MNHNS and CDR2 is SASEGT. Deletions cut 4 bases from V and 7 bases from J, with 14 bases between. There are 14 residues in the CDR3. The CDR3 DNA sequence: TGTGCCAGCAGTGTCGGGGAGGGGGGGCAGCCCCAGCATTTT. Residues: CASSVGEGGQPQHF.

The chain couples TRBV4-1 to TRBJ1-1; a weak D match, TRBD1 (5 bases). Trimming pared 4 bases from V and 1 base from J, leaving 10 bases between. The CDR3 is 14 residues long. The germline CDR1 and CDR2 sequences are MGHRA and YSYEKL. In DNA, the CDR3 is TGCGCCAGCAGCCGACACGGGGGGAACACTGAAGCTTTCTTT. This codes for CASSRHGGNTEAFF.

J is TRBJ2-3 and V is TRBV28; 8 bases align to TRBD2. Per germline, CDR1 MDHEN and CDR2 SYDVKM. There are 14 residues in the CDR3. V gave up 4 bases and J gave up 1 base; unmatched junction bases: 1. The CDR3 DNA reads as TGTGCCAGCAGTTCCGGGGGGGGCACAGATACGCAGTATTTT. Translation gives CASSSGGGTDTQYF.